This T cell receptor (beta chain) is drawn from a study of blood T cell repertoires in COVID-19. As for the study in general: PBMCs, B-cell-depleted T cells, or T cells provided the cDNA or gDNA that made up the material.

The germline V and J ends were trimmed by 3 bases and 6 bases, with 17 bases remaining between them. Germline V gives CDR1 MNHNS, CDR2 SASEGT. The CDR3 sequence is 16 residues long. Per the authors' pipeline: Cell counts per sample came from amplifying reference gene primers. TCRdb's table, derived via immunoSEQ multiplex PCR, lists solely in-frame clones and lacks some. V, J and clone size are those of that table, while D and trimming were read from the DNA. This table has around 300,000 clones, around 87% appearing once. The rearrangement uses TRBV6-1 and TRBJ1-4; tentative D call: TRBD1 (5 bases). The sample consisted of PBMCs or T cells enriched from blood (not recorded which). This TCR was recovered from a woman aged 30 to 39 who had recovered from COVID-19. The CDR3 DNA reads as TGTGCCAGCAGTGACTTTGCACAGGTTCTGGATGAAAAACTGTTTTTT. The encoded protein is CASSDFAQVLDEKLFF.